What follows are 14 T cell receptor beta chains derived from one specimen sequenced in a study of T cells in Graves' hyperthyroidism and ophthalmopathy. From RNA transcripts, TCR beta CDR3 regions were amplified. Researchers ran a first-round RT-PCR on the TCR CDR3 using the HTBI primer set. TCRdb re-called the multiplex PCR reads with MiXCR, one entry per CDR3 protein. The sample has some 560,000 distinct CDR3 sequences; approximately 15% are singletons. Source material: blood. Source of these receptors: a middle-aged woman with Graves' hyperthyroidism.

The sample holds many counts of this clonotype. This chain links TRBV12-3 or TRBV12-4 with TRBJ1-3; D gene ambiguous. Between the trimmed V and J ends, which lost 3 bases and 0 bases, there was a span of 3 bases. This CDR3 is built from 13 residues. CDR3 coding DNA: TGTGCCAGCAGTTTGAACTCTGGAAACACCATATATTTT. Its translation: CASSLNSGNTIYF.

This clonotype appeared many times. The J gene is TRBJ2-1, the V gene TRBV18, with D possibly TRBD2 on 5 matching bases. The CDR3 length is 18 residues. V was cut by 0 bases and J by 4 bases, with 19 bases left in between. The germline V gene has CDR1 KGHSH and CDR2 LQKENI. As DNA, the CDR3 is TGTGCCAGCTCACCACCAGTGTCTCCAGCGGAGGCATACAATGAGCAGTTCTTC. As protein: CASSPPVSPAEAYNEQFF.

This clonotype was observed at least ten times. The chain recombines TRBV12-3 or TRBV12-4 with TRBJ2-7, with 11 bases that match TRBD2. With V trimmed by 4 bases and J by 0 bases, 2 bases remained unmatched. CDR3 length: 15 amino acids. CDR3 residues: CASSSTSGGSYEQYF. The CDR3 nucleotides are TGTGCCAGCAGTTCCACTAGCGGGGGCTCCTACGAGCAGTACTTC.

With regard to this clonotype: The junction and the germline gene differ at one end; a read error may be behind it. The CDR3 loop reads CVSRSGRGTDTQYF. The CDR3 DNA reads TGTGTCAGCAGGTCGGGCAGGGGCACAGATACGCAGTATTTT. The rearrangement links TRBV12-3 or TRBV12-4 to TRBJ2-3; weak D call: TRBD1 (5 bases). The CDR3 spans 14 residues.

This clonotype was found a few times. The chain joins TRBV6-1 to TRBJ2-3; tentatively, D is TRBD1 or TRBD2 (5 bases each). The germline V and J ends were trimmed by 6 bases and 1 base, with 14 bases remaining between them. There are 15 residues in the CDR3. Germline loops: CDR1 MNHNS, CDR2 SASEGT. CDR3 sequence (DNA): TGTGCCAGCAGGGGGGAAAGGAGGCGCACAGATACGCAGTATTTT. Translating gives CASRGERRRTDTQYF.

This sequence joins TRBV5-1 and TRBJ2-7; a weak D match, TRBD2 (6 bases). The germline V gene has CDR1 SGHRS and CDR2 YFSETQ. Trimming pared 0 bases from V and 3 bases from J, leaving 16 bases between. This CDR3 has 16 residues. CDR3 in DNA: TGCGCCAGCAGCTTGGCTACGGGAGCGGCCCTCTACGAGCAGTACTTC. It codes for CASSLATGAALYEQYF. Based on the CDR3 plus reference TRBV5-1 and TRBJ2-7, the full variable domain is KAGVTQTPRYLIKTRGQQVTLSCSPISGHRSVSWYQQTPGQGLQFLFEYFSETQRNKGNFPGRFSGRQFSNSRSEMNVSTLELGDSALYLCASSLATGAALYEQYFGPGTRLTVT.

The gene calls are TRBV5-6 and TRBJ2-2, with D possibly TRBD1 on 6 matching bases. Germline loops: CDR1 SGHDT, CDR2 YYEEEE. The ends were cut back, 0 bases at V and 7 bases at J, with 13 bases in the middle. This CDR3 is 15 amino acids long. The CDR3 DNA follows: TGTGCCAGCAGCTTGGGACAGGTCTTGATCGGGGAGCTGTTTTTT. It translates to CASSLGQVLIGELFF.

This clonotype was counted many times. The rearrangement links TRBV28 to TRBJ1-1; weak D call: TRBD1 (6 bases). Germline V gene lookup returns CDR1 MDHEN and CDR2 SYDVKM. Trimming stripped 5 bases from V and 3 bases from J, with 16 bases between. The CDR3 length is 15 residues. CDR3 in DNA: TGTGCCAGCAGTCCTTACAAAGGGGGGTACACTGAAGCTTTCTTT. Translating it yields CASSPYKGGYTEAFF.

The J gene is TRBJ2-3, the V gene TRBV10-3, with 7 bases lining up with TRBD2. V lost 8 bases to trimming and J lost 2 bases; unmatched junction nucleotides: 4. The CDR3 runs to 13 residues. Looked up from germline, CDR1 is ENHRY and CDR2 is SYGVKD. The CDR3 bases are TGTGCCATCGCACAGCGGGACACAGATACGCAGTATTTT. Translated, it gives CAIAQRDTDTQYF.

This clonotype was counted between two and nine times. The chain is built from TRBV5-1 and TRBJ2-2; D gene unclear. Germline V gene lookup returns CDR1 SGHRS and CDR2 YFSETQ. Trimming left V 6 bases short and J 6 bases short, with 12 bases between. The CDR3 runs 13 residues. The CDR3, as DNA: TGCGCCAGCACCGCACGAGGCGCCGGGGAGCTGTTTTTT. As protein: CASTARGAGELFF.

This clonotype appeared many times. The J gene is TRBJ1-2, the V gene TRBV30; 8 bases fit TRBD1. Germline lookup yields CDR1 GTSNPN and CDR2 SVGIG (reference sequence). CDR3 length: 11 residues. J gave up 12 bases and V 2 bases, and 5 bases lay outside the gene matches. The CDR3 nucleotides are TGTGCCTGGAGTCCGGGACAGGTTCACACCTTC. Its protein product is CAWSPGQVHTF.

This clonotype has at least ten counts. This chain uses TRBV11-3 with TRBJ1-4, with D possibly TRBD1 on 5 matching bases. The V end was cut by 4 bases, the J end by 7 bases, with 16 bases between. The germline gives CDR1 SGHNT, CDR2 YENEEA. CDR3 length: 15 amino acids. This CDR3 is CASSSPGRPTEKLFF. The CDR3 region has the DNA TGTGCCAGCAGCTCTCCGGGACGGCCAACTGAAAAACTGTTTTTT.

V usage is TRBV9 and J usage is TRBJ1-4; D remains ambiguous. Germline V gene data show CDR1 as SGDLS and CDR2 as YYNGEE. The CDR3 has 14 amino acids. The germline V and J ends were trimmed by 0 bases and 8 bases, with 11 bases remaining between them. The CDR3 region has the DNA TGTGCCAGCAGCGTAGGGGATGTGGGAGAAAAACTGTTTTTT. The encoded protein is CASSVGDVGEKLFF.

J is TRBJ1-2 and V is TRBV12-3 or TRBV12-4; 12 bases agree with TRBD1. This CDR3 is 16 amino acids long. The trim removed 5 bases at V and 4 bases at J, leaving 8 bases unmatched. The CDR3 sequence: CASSTGTGGGRYGYTF. The CDR3 DNA is TGTGCCAGCAGTACCGGGACAGGGGGCGGTCGCTATGGCTACACCTTC.